A single sample gave rise to the 24 T cell receptor beta chains below, sequenced in a study of beta chain features in type 1 diabetes. Study-wide results and limits: TCRB CDR3s from Type 1 diabetes patients were moderately but significantly shorter in all four CD4+ subsets.

The whole isolated RNA underwent reverse transcription, so sequencing captured expressed TCRB transcripts. Using immunoSEQ multiplex PCR, the repertoire was profiled, and TCRdb retains in-frame clones only, with some absent. The repertoire holds 500,000 to 650,000 clones, with around 11% as singletons. For these TCRs, the target antigens are not known. The sample taken for sequencing was naive CD4+ T cells from blood. The source is a man aged 25 to 40 with type 1 diabetes.

V is TRBV20-1 and J is TRBJ1-6; D is unclear. V was pared by 6 bases and J by 8 bases, with 8 bases between. The CDR3 spans 11 residues. Germline V gives CDR1 DFQATT, CDR2 SNEGSKA (reference sequence). CDR3 sequence (DNA): TGCAGTGCCAAGAGGGATTCACCCCTCCACTTT. It specifies CSAKRDSPLHF.

This clone was seen more than once but under ten times. The chain uses TRBV6-5 and TRBJ2-6; D gene uncertain. Germline V gives CDR1 MNHEY, CDR2 SVGAGI. V dropped 5 bases and J dropped 0 bases, with 8 bases sitting between them. This CDR3 has 15 residues. The CDR3: CASSPRSSGANVLTF. The DNA of the CDR3 is TGTGCCAGCAGTCCACGCAGCTCTGGGGCCAACGTCCTGACTTTC.

The gene calls are TRBV7-2 and TRBJ1-4; tentatively, D is TRBD1 (6 bases). Germline CDR1 is SGHTA and CDR2 is FQGNSA. The CDR3 consists of 17 residues. The V and J ends lost 1 base and 0 bases respectively, with 12 bases between them. The chain's CDR3 is CASSLVGGGATNEKLFF. The DNA of the CDR3 is TGTGCCAGCAGCTTAGTTGGCGGGGGCGCAACTAATGAAAAACTGTTTTTT.

This clone was seen a few times. The chain is built from TRBV11-2 and TRBJ2-7; D not certain. V lost 1 base to trimming and J lost 2 bases, with 9 bases between them. Germline V gene lookup returns CDR1 SGHAT and CDR2 FQNNGV. This CDR3 has 14 residues. CDR3: CASSLARLAYEQYF. The CDR3 nucleotides read TGTGCCAGCAGCTTAGCTCGATTAGCCTACGAGCAGTACTTC.

The J gene is TRBJ1-1, the V gene TRBV7-9; TRBD1 might be the D (5 bases). Germline CDR1 is SEHNR and CDR2 is FQNEAQ (reference sequence). The V gene lost 5 bases and the J gene lost 1 base, with 11 bases spanning the gap. This CDR3 is built from 14 residues. CDR3 bases: TGTGCCAGCAGCGCGTACCAGGGGAACACTGAAGCTTTCTTT. It yields the protein CASSAYQGNTEAFF.

This clone was detected only a few times. The V gene is TRBV11-2, the J gene TRBJ1-2; 9 bases fit TRBD1. With 5 bases clipped from V and 2 bases from J, the junction kept 6 bases outside the gene matches. The CDR3 runs 15 residues. In germline, CDR1 is SGHAT, CDR2 FQNNGV. CDR3 in DNA: TGTGCCAGCAGCCCCCGGACAGGGGCGAACTATGGCTACACCTTC. It encodes CASSPRTGANYGYTF.

This clone was observed a handful of times. The chain employs TRBV10-2 and TRBJ2-5, with 12 positions matching TRBD2. Germline V lookup: CDR1 WSHSY, CDR2 SAAADI. This CDR3 is built from 18 residues. Trimming removed 2 bases from V and 1 base from J; junction bases left unmatched: 8. DNA for the CDR3: TGCGCCAGCAGTGAGATGCTAGCGGGGGGGAACTTCCAAGAGACCCAGTACTTC. Translated: CASSEMLAGGNFQETQYF.

The chain recombines TRBV19 with TRBJ1-2, with D possibly matching TRBD1 (6 bases). V was trimmed by 4 bases and J by 8 bases, leaving 17 bases between them. The CDR3 runs 14 residues. Germline V gives CDR1 LNHDA, CDR2 SQIVND (reference sequence). CDR3 DNA sequence: TGTGCCAGTAGTAAATGGCAGGGGATGAGCGGCTACACCTTC. It codes for CASSKWQGMSGYTF.

In this sample, this clone turned up a few times. The genes are TRBV7-2 and TRBJ2-1; 10 bases fit TRBD2. This CDR3 has 19 residues. Germline V gene data show CDR1 as SGHTA and CDR2 as FQGNSA. Trimming cost V 2 bases and J 4 bases; bases outside gene matches: 14. Written as DNA, the CDR3 is TGTGCCAGCAGCTTAATAAGGGGACTACTAGCGGGGAAATACAATGAGCAGTTCTTC. Amino acid sequence: CASSLIRGLLAGKYNEQFF.

The J gene is TRBJ2-6, the V gene TRBV29-1; D is ambiguous. The CDR3 has 14 amino acids. Germline-derived CDR1 and CDR2 are SQVTM and ANQGSEA. The V end was cut by 5 bases, the J end by 0 bases, with 8 bases between. Here the CDR3 reads CSVRMNSGANVLTF. For the CDR3, the DNA is TGCAGCGTTCGTATGAACTCTGGGGCCAACGTCCTGACTTTC.

This chain links TRBV6-5 with TRBJ1-4; the match to TRBD1 covers 9 bases. Germline V CDR1 and CDR2: MNHEY, SVGAGI. J was trimmed by 8 bases and V by 5 bases; bases with no gene match: 6. The CDR3 is 14 residues long. The CDR3 loop reads CASSPGQGGEKLFF. Written as DNA, the CDR3 is TGTGCCAGCAGTCCGGGACAGGGTGGAGAAAAACTGTTTTTT.

This clone was seen more than once but under ten times. The rearrangement joins TRBV12-5 to TRBJ2-2; D ambiguous. Germline lookup yields CDR1 LGHNT and CDR2 FRNRAP. The CDR3 contains 14 residues. V was trimmed by 5 bases and J by 8 bases, leaving 15 bases between them. In DNA form, the CDR3 reads TGTGCTAGTGGTACGGATCTCAACGGGGGGGAGCTGTTTTTT. Translating it yields CASGTDLNGGELFF.

The chain recombines TRBV6-5 with TRBJ2-5, with 7 bases matching TRBD1. This CDR3 comprises 14 residues. Germline CDR1 is MNHEY and CDR2 is SVGAGI. V shed 5 bases, J shed 4 bases, and the junction held 7 bases outside the gene matches. The CDR3 DNA sequence: TGTGCCAGCAGTGCAGGAACAGGGGTAGAGACCCAGTACTTC. This sequence encodes CASSAGTGVETQYF.

The gene calls are TRBV7-2 and TRBJ2-7; perhaps D is TRBD1 or TRBD2 (6 bases each). The CDR3 is 18 residues long. The V end lost 2 bases, the J end lost 0 bases, and 20 bases lay between the germline ends. Per germline, CDR1 SGHTA and CDR2 FQGNSA. CDR3 nucleotides: TGTGCCAGCAGCTTATCAGGGGCTAGCGTGGGCAGCTCCTACGAGCAGTACTTC. Translation: CASSLSGASVGSSYEQYF. Full variable domain (rest looked up from reference TRBV7-2 and TRBJ2-7): GAGVSQSPSNKVTEKGKDVELRCDPISGHTALYWYRQSLGQGLEFLIYFQGNSAPDKSGLPSDRFSAERTGGSVSTLTIQRTQQEDSAVYLCASSLSGASVGSSYEQYFGPGTRLTVT.

This clone was detected a few times. The V and J genes are TRBV7-2 and TRBJ1-2, with D possibly being TRBD1 (6 bases). The V end lost 5 bases, the J end lost 2 bases, and 12 bases lay between the germline ends. CDR3 size: 14 residues. In germline, CDR1 is SGHTA, CDR2 FQGNSA. Written as DNA, the CDR3 is TGTGCCAGCAGCAAAAACAGGGAAAACTATGGCTACACCTTC. Translation: CASSKNRENYGYTF.

This clone came up a few times. This sequence joins TRBV6-5 and TRBJ1-5; the match to TRBD1 covers 11 bases. V shed 6 bases and J 4 bases; nucleotides not matched to a gene: 2. Germline V gives CDR1 MNHEY, CDR2 SVGAGI. This CDR3 comprises 14 residues. The CDR3 DNA is TGTGCCAGCAGGGGACAGGGGGAGAATCAGCCCCAGCATTTT. Translation gives CASRGQGENQPQHF.

CDR3 protein: CASSQGLEQLNQPQHF. DNA for the CDR3: TGCGCCAGCAGCCAAGGTCTGGAACAGCTCAATCAGCCCCAGCATTTT. The V and J genes are TRBV4-3 and TRBJ1-5; D ambiguous. CDR1 is LGHNA and CDR2 is YSLEER in the germline V gene. The V gene lost 1 base and the J gene lost 3 bases, with 13 bases spanning the gap. The CDR3 contains 16 residues.

This clone has a handful of counts. V gene TRBV6-5 combines with J gene TRBJ2-5; D perhaps matches TRBD2 (5 bases). Deletions cut 6 bases from V and 2 bases from J, with 13 bases between. The CDR3 covers 14 residues. Per germline, CDR1 MNHEY and CDR2 SVGAGI. The CDR3 here is CASRAVLAQETQYF. In DNA, the CDR3 is TGTGCCAGCAGGGCGGTGCTAGCTCAAGAGACCCAGTACTTC.

This clone was seen a few times. This chain uses TRBV29-1 with TRBJ1-2; no clear D gene. The CDR3 consists of 11 residues. V lost 4 bases and J lost 5, with 8 bases in between. CDR1 is SQVTM, CDR2 ANQGSEA, per germline. The CDR3 nucleotides read TGCAGCGTTGGACCGACTTATGGCTACACCTTC. Residues: CSVGPTYGYTF.

The rearrangement joins TRBV30 to TRBJ1-4; D is undetermined. In germline, CDR1 is GTSNPN, CDR2 SVGIG (reference sequence). The V end was cut by 0 bases, the J end by 4 bases, with 15 bases between. CDR3 length: 16 amino acids. CDR3 in amino acids: CAWSVNRADINEKLFF. As DNA, the CDR3 is TGTGCCTGGAGTGTTAATAGGGCAGACATTAATGAAAAACTGTTTTTT. Drawing the rest from reference TRBV30 and TRBJ1-4, the complete variable domain is SQTIHQWPATLVQPVGSPLSLECTVEGTSNPNLYWYRQAAGRGLQLLFYSVGIGQISSEVPQNLSASRPQDRQFILSSKKLLLSDSGFYLCAWSVNRADINEKLFFGSGTQLSVL.

This clone was seen a few times. The chain employs TRBV7-2 and TRBJ1-3; D is possibly TRBD1 (5 bases). CDR1 and CDR2 (germline): SGHTA, FQGNSA. Trimming cost V 3 bases and J 0 bases, with 12 bases left between them. The CDR3 totals 16 residues. CDR3 coding DNA: TGTGCCAGCAGCTTGGCAGCAGGGCTCTCTGGAAACACCATATATTTT. It specifies CASSLAAGLSGNTIYF.

This chain connects TRBV7-6 to TRBJ2-6; D is ambiguous. CDR3 length equals 19 residues. The V and J ends lost 3 bases and 1 base respectively, with 19 bases between them. Germline CDR1 reads SGHVS; CDR2 reads FNYEAQ. The CDR3 bases are TGTGCCAGCAGCTTGACCGGGCCCCTCTTTGATTCTGGGGCCAACGTCCTGACTTTC. Amino acid sequence: CASSLTGPLFDSGANVLTF.

This clone occurred a few times. This CDR3 reads CASSDSPGGGQPQHF. The DNA of the CDR3 is TGTGCCAGCAGTGACTCGCCAGGGGGGGGTCAGCCCCAGCATTTT. This chain joins TRBV2 and TRBJ1-5; 7 nucleotides match TRBD1. CDR1 and CDR2 (germline): SNHLY, FYNNEI. The CDR3 is 15 residues long. J gave up 6 bases and V 3 bases, and 8 bases lay outside the gene matches.

The table lists this clone with a few counts. The chain employs TRBV2 and TRBJ2-5, with D tentatively TRBD2 (6 bases). V gave up 7 bases and J gave up 5 bases, with 14 bases separating them. The CDR3 totals 13 residues. Germline values: CDR1 SNHLY, CDR2 FYNNEI. CDR3 amino acids: CASKVGGVETQYF. CDR3 in DNA: TGTGCCAGCAAGGTTGGCGGGGTCGAGACCCAGTACTTC.